The clone carrying this T cell receptor beta chain was observed a handful of times. This sample is drawn from a study of control samples from healthy donors and cancer patients. This table comes from immunoSEQ multiplex PCR, and its TCRdb copy is limited to in-frame clones, with some not included. The profile shows some 150,000 clones, roughly 89% of them singletons. The CDR3 is made up of 18 amino acids. Germline CDR1 MGHRA, CDR2 YSYEKL. J was trimmed by 0 bases and V by 4 bases; bases with no gene match: 5. The chain links TRBV4-1 to TRBJ2-1; 14 nucleotides align to TRBD2. Sequencing was carried out using blood. The source of this sequence is a man aged 18-30 years in good health. CDR3 in amino acids: CASSPRLAGGPSYNEQFF. CDR3 coding DNA: TGCGCCAGCAGCCCAAGACTAGCGGGGGGGCCCTCCTACAATGAGCAGTTCTTC.